These T cell receptor beta chains were read from a single sample in a study of blood T cell repertoires in COVID-19. The method was immunoSEQ multiplex PCR; TCRdb's version includes in-frame clones alone and lacks a portion of them. This repertoire shows fewer than 400,000 clones, roughly nine tenths found once; its top ten account for around a sixth. Sequencing used PBMCs or T cells enriched from blood (not recorded which). The receptors come from a woman in her twenties or thirties who had recovered from COVID-19. Both conserved end residues are part of each CDR3. D genes are given only for firm matches. Size values are once, few and many counts, or a class for expanded clones, and some rows have none.

clone size | D gene | J gene | V gene | CDR3 DNA | CDR3 protein
NA | NA | TRBJ2-1 | TRBV14 | TGTGCCAGCAGCCAAGATTTGCGGCGCAATGAGCAGTTCTTC | CASSQDLRRNEQFF
once | TRBD1 | TRBJ1-1 | TRBV4-3 | TGCGCCAGCAGCGACGAGAACAGGGGGAGTGGCACTGAAGCTTTCTTT | CASSDENRGSGTEAFF
NA | TRBD1 | TRBJ1-4 | TRBV19 | TGTGCCAGTAGTCCACAGGGGGCGCAGGAAAAACTGTTTTTT | CASSPQGAQEKLFF
NA | TRBD1 | TRBJ2-7 | TRBV28 | TGTGCCACCCAAACGCCGGGACAGCCCTACGAGCAGTACTTC | CATQTPGQPYEQYF
NA | TRBD2 | TRBJ2-5 | TRBV4-2 | TGTGCCAGCAGCTTCTCCTCAAGCGGGGGGGAAGAGACCCAGTACTTC | CASSFSSSGGEETQYF
once | TRBD1 | TRBJ1-4 | TRBV28 | TGTGCCAGCAGTGGGGACAGCTTGCAAAAACTGTTTTTT | CASSGDSLQKLFF
NA | NA | TRBJ2-5 | TRBV28 | TGTGCCAGCAGTTGGGGGCAGGGTCAGGAAGAGACCCAGTACTTC | CASSWGQGQEETQYF
NA | NA | TRBJ1-5 | TRBV11-2 | TGTGCCAGCAGCTTAGATCAGGGGCAGCCCCAGCATTTT | CASSLDQGQPQHF
NA | NA | TRBJ2-7 | TRBV28 | TGTGCCAGCAGCCCGGACGGACTGTCCTACGAGCAGTACTTC | CASSPDGLSYEQYF
NA | TRBD1 | TRBJ2-1 | TRBV29-1 | TGCAGCGTGGGACAGAATCCCAATGAGCAGTTCTTC | CSVGQNPNEQFF
NA | TRBD1 | TRBJ2-7 | TRBV28 | TGTGCCAGCAAACAACTGGACAGGGTCTACGAGCAGTACTTC | CASKQLDRVYEQYF
NA | NA | TRBJ1-6 | TRBV24-1 | TGTGCCACCAGTGATTTTCGAGGTTCACCCCTCCACTTT | CATSDFRGSPLHF
NA | TRBD1 | TRBJ1-1 | TRBV7-3 | TGTGCCAGCAGCCCCGGATGGGACAGCACTGAAGCTTTCTTT | CASSPGWDSTEAFF
NA | NA | TRBJ2-5 | TRBV18 | TGTGCCAGCTCGCAATGGACAGACAACACCCAAGAGACCCAGTACTTC | CASSQWTDNTQETQYF
NA | TRBD1 | TRBJ2-3 | TRBV9 | TGTGCCAGCAGCGTATCAAAAGGGGACAGGGCTTCAGATACGCAGTATTTT | CASSVSKGDRASDTQYF
NA | NA | TRBJ1-3 | TRBV6-5 | TGTGCCAGCAGCCCAGGGTTCTCTGGAAACACCATATATTTT | CASSPGFSGNTIYF
NA | NA | TRBJ1-2 | TRBV30 | TGTGCCTGGAGTGAGGCCTGGGCTGGCGGCTACACCTTC | CAWSEAWAGGYTF
once | NA | TRBJ1-4 | TRBV6-1 | TGTGCCAGCAGTGAAGCCGGCGGTTTTCTGTTTTTT | CASSEAGGFLFF
NA | NA | TRBJ1-1 | TRBV6-5 | TGTGCCAGCAGTCCGGGGGTCTTGAACACTGAAGCTTTCTTT | CASSPGVLNTEAFF
NA | TRBD1 | TRBJ1-5 | TRBV28 | TGTGCCAGCAGTTTATACAGGGGAGTAGGTCAGCCCCAGCATTTT | CASSLYRGVGQPQHF
NA | NA | TRBJ2-7 | TRBV11-3 | TGTGCCAGCAGCTTGAACAGGGTCTACGAGCAGTACTTC | CASSLNRVYEQYF
NA | NA | TRBJ2-1 | TRBV7-3 | TGTGCCAGCAGCTTTACTGCAACCTCCTACAATGAGCAGTTCTTC | CASSFTATSYNEQFF